This paragraph covers one T cell receptor (beta chain) sequence. Its specificity is not known. This sample was included in a study of identical twins. Unique molecular identifiers were present on the cDNA, and a universal primer site came from template switching. TCRdb called the 5' RACE reads again in MiXCR, with one record for every CDR3 protein. The sample has about 570,000 distinct CDR3 sequences; more than 9% are singletons. The study, taken as a whole, reports: Fewer insertions characterized abundant cord blood beta clonotypes, whereas memory repertoires showed none. Possibly, invariant MAIT and iNKT cells partly confounded zero-insertion analyses.

The sample also formed part of further work on yellow fever vaccine responses in identical twins.

The TCR was taken from a woman aged 18-29 years in good health. Sequencing was performed on PBMCs.

The CDR3 nucleotides are TGCAGTGCTAGCATATCGGTTCAAGGGGAGACCCAGTACTTC. Encoded protein: CSASISVQGETQYF. V is TRBV20-1 and J is TRBJ2-5; unclear D gene. The germline gives CDR1 DFQATT, CDR2 SNEGSKA (reference sequence). This CDR3 is built from 14 residues. Trimming shortened V by 3 bases and J by 5 bases, and 16 bases separated the two germline ends.